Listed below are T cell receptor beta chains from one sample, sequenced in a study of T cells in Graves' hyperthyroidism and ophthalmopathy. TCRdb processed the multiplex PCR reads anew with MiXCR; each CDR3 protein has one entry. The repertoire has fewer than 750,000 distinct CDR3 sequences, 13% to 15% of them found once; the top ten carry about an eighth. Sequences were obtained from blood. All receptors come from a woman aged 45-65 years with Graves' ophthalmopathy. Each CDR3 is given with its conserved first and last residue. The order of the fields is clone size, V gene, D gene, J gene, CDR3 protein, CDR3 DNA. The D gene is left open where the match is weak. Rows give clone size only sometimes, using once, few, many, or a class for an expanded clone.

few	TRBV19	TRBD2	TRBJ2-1	CASSIAGLGYNEQFF	TGTGCCAGTAGTATCGCGGGACTAGGCTACAATGAGCAGTTCTTC
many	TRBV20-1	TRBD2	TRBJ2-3	CSARRLAGGSDTQYF	TGCAGTGCTAGAAGACTAGCGGGAGGTTCAGATACGCAGTATTTT
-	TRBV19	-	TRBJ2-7	CASSPALRGYEQYF	TGTGCCAGTAGTCCTGCTCTCCGGGGGTACGAGCAGTACTTC
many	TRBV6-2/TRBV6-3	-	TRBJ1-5	CASSYAVGTKHF	TGTGCCAGCAGTTACGCAGTGGGGACAAAGCATTTT
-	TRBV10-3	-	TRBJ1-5	CAISEYNQPQHF	TGTGCCATCAGTGAGTACAATCAGCCCCAGCATTTT
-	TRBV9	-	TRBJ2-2	CASSAQDNENTGELFF	TGTGCCAGCAGCGCTCAGGACAATGAGAACACCGGGGAGCTGTTTTTT
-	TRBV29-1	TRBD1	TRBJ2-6	CSTLSRDRAGANVLTF	TGCAGCACCCTTTCCCGGGACAGGGCCGGGGCCAACGTCCTGACTTTC
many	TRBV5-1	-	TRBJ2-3	CASSTLSWTETQYF	TGCGCCAGCAGCACATTGTCCTGGACGGAGACGCAGTATTTT
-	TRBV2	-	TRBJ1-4	CASTFAPSGTFTTNEKLFF	TGTGCCAGCACTTTCGCCCCTTCCGGGACCTTCACAACTAATGAAAAACTGTTTTTT
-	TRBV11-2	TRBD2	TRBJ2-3	CASSFSGSYRDTQYF	TGTGCCAGCAGCTTTAGCGGGAGTTACAGAGATACGCAGTATTTT
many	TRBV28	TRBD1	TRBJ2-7	CASSRPGQGKHEQYF	TGTGCCAGCAGTCGTCCGGGACAGGGGAAACACGAGCAGTACTTC
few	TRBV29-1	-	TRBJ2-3	CSVGTRNTDTQYF	TGCAGCGTGGGGACGAGGAACACAGATACGCAGTATTTT
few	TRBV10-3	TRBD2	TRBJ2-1	CAIDRDRGLAGTSEQFF	TGTGCCATCGACCGGGACAGGGGACTAGCGGGAACGAGCGAGCAGTTCTTC
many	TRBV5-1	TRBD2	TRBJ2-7	CASSGTSASYEQYF	TGCGCCAGCAGCGGGACTAGCGCTTCCTACGAGCAGTACTTC
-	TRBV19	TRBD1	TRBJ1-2	CASSPRQGMRGYTF	TGTGCCAGTAGCCCAAGACAGGGTATGCGTGGCTACACCTTC
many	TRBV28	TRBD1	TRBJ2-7	CASSHRTGFTYEQYF	TGTGCCAGCAGCCACAGGACAGGGTTTACCTACGAGCAGTACTTC
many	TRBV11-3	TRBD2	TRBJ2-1	CASSSSQRDYNEQFF	TGTGCCAGCAGCTCTTCCCAGCGGGACTACAATGAGCAGTTCTTC
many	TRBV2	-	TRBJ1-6	CASSEDIRSSYNSPLHF	TGTGCCAGCAGCGAGGACATCAGGAGCTCCTATAATTCACCCCTCCACTTT
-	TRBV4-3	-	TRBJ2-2	CASSQARTVAGELFF	TGCGCCAGCAGCCAGGCCCGGACGGTCGCCGGGGAGCTGTTTTTT
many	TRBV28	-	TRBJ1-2	CASSLGTKANYGYTF	TGTGCCAGCAGTTTAGGGACAAAAGCTAACTATGGCTACACCTTC
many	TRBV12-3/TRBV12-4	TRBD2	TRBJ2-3	CASSPRSGMSTDTQYF	TGTGCCAGCAGTCCCCGTAGCGGGATGAGCACAGATACGCAGTATTTT
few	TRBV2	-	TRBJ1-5	CASSPLKAPSNQPQHF	TGTGCCAGCAGCCCTTTAAAGGCCCCTAGCAATCAGCCCCAGCATTTT
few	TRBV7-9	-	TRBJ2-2	CASSSQGRGDTGELFF	TGTGCCAGCAGCTCCCAGGGTAGAGGGGACACCGGGGAGCTGTTTTTT
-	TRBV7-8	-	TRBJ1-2	CASSLYSLSYTF	TGTGCCAGCAGCTTATATAGTTTGAGCTACACCTTC
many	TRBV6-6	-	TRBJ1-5	CASSYSGDSNQPQHF	TGTGCCAGCAGTTACTCCGGGGATAGCAATCAGCCCCAGCATTTT
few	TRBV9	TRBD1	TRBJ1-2	CASSVSDRGYGYTF	TGTGCCAGCAGCGTCTCCGACAGGGGCTATGGCTACACCTTC
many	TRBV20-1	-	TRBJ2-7	CSATWTNSYEQYF	TGCAGTGCTACCTGGACAAATTCCTACGAGCAGTACTTC